The 15 T cell receptor beta chains reported below all come from one sample, sequenced in a study of shared clonotypes between healthy human individuals (dated by TCRdb to the early 2020s). The protocol used for the library was the immunoSEQ multiplex PCR assay. Here the immuneACCESS table is served through TCRdb, limited to in-frame sequences with V and J called. Missing clones are a known gap in these copies; in checked studies unresolved V genes cover under half, and the rest lacks a known reason. This sample holds 950,000 to 1,200,000 clones; approximately 80% were observed only once. Of the sample, 0.89% falls within the top ten clones. The sample was memory CD4+ T cells from PBMCs. This specimen's cell subset or site label, interpreted: CD45RA-negative fraction. These receptors were taken from a man between 18 and 29 years old in good health. Some clones in this sample may be carry-over from other donors' samples.

The chain employs TRBV19 and TRBJ1-5, with TRBD1 matching over 7 bases. Trimming at V came to 5 bases and at J to 6 bases, leaving 4 bases not matched to a gene. Germline V gene lookup returns CDR1 LNHDA and CDR2 SQIVND (reference sequence). The CDR3 runs 13 residues. CDR3 DNA: TGTGCCAGTAGTTCGACAGGGAGTCAGCCCCAGCATTTT. Protein product: CASSSTGSQPQHF.

The V gene is TRBV9, the J gene TRBJ2-6, with D perhaps TRBD2 (7 bases). This CDR3 region has 16 residues. CDR1 and CDR2 (germline): SGDLS, YYNGEE. Trimming pared 7 bases from V and 0 bases from J, leaving 14 bases between. CDR3 region: CASAPGGRSGANVLTF. The CDR3 nucleotides read TGTGCCAGCGCCCCGGGGGGCCGCTCTGGGGCCAACGTCCTGACTTTC. The variable domain in full, completed from reference TRBV9 and TRBJ2-6, reads DSGVTQTPKHLITATGQRVTLRCSPRSGDLSVYWYQQSLDQGLQFLIQYYNGEERAKGNILERFSAQQFPDLHSELNLSSLELGDSALYFCASAPGGRSGANVLTFGAGSRLTVL.

This clone was seen just once. The V and J genes are TRBV11-2 and TRBJ2-7; D is unclear. Germline assignment: CDR1 SGHAT and CDR2 FQNNGV. This CDR3 has 17 residues. V lost 2 bases and J lost 2, with 19 bases in between. CDR3 region: CASSLRFNIHEPYEQYF. In DNA, the CDR3 is TGTGCCAGCAGCTTACGATTCAATATTCACGAACCCTACGAGCAGTACTTC. Filled out from reference TRBV11-2 and TRBJ2-7, the complete variable domain reads EAGVAQSPRYKIIEKRQSVAFWCNPISGHATLYWYQQILGQGPKLLIQFQNNGVVDDSQLPKDRFSAERLKGVDSTLKIQPAKLEDSAVYLCASSLRFNIHEPYEQYFGPGTRLTVT.

In the case of this clone: The sample carries other DNA sequences with the same CDR3. The chain carries TRBV30 and TRBJ1-5, with D possibly being TRBD1 (5 bases). The V end was cut by 2 bases, the J end by 5 bases, with 10 bases between. The germline gives CDR1 GTSNPN, CDR2 SVGIG (reference sequence). This CDR3 has 13 amino acids. CDR3 region: CAWSRDGDQPQHF. The CDR3 nucleotides are TGTGCCTGGAGTAGGGACGGAGATCAGCCCCAGCATTTT.

The chain carries TRBV7-9 and TRBJ2-5; 7 nucleotides align to TRBD2. Per the germline V gene, CDR1 is SEHNR and CDR2 is FQNEAQ (reference sequence). The trim removed 5 bases at V and 2 bases at J, leaving 8 bases unmatched. The CDR3 totals 15 residues. The CDR3 is CASSTLGGRQETQYF. CDR3 nucleotides: TGTGCCAGCAGCACCCTCGGGGGGAGACAAGAGACCCAGTACTTC. Combining the CDR3 with reference TRBV7-9 and TRBJ2-5 gives the whole variable domain DTGVSQNPRHKITKRGQNVTFRCDPISEHNRLYWYRQTLGQGPEFLTYFQNEAQLEKSRLLSDRFSAERPKGSFSTLEIQRTEQGDSAMYLCASSTLGGRQETQYFGPGTRLLVL.

This clone was seen just once. V gene TRBV27 combines with J gene TRBJ2-7; D is possibly TRBD1 (6 bases). V was trimmed by 4 bases and J by 4 bases, leaving 8 bases between them. Germline loops: CDR1 MNHEY, CDR2 SMNVEV (reference sequence). The length of the CDR3 is 12 residues. The CDR3 DNA follows: TGTGCCAGCAGTTCGACAGGTTACGAGCAGTACTTC. This encodes CASSSTGYEQYF.

The chain couples TRBV15 to TRBJ2-1; D gene uncertain. Germline V lookup: CDR1 LNHNV, CDR2 YYDKDF (reference sequence). The germline V and J ends were trimmed by 0 bases and 7 bases, with 7 bases remaining between them. This CDR3 is 13 amino acids long. The CDR3 DNA is TGTGCCACCAGCAGAGATCACGGGAATGAGCAGTTCTTC. Translation gives CATSRDHGNEQFF.

This chain links TRBV21-1 with TRBJ1-5. TRBV21-1 is recorded as a pseudogene. The CDR3 totals 17 residues. In DNA form, the CDR3 reads TGTGCCAGCAGCAAAGAACTGGCAGGTCGGCGGAATCAGCCCCAGCATTTT. Translation: CASSKELAGRRNQPQHF.

This chain uses TRBV10-2 with TRBJ2-7, with D unclear. The V end lost 3 bases, the J end lost 3 bases, and 9 bases lay between the germline ends. This CDR3 contains 13 residues. The germline gives CDR1 WSHSY, CDR2 SAAADI. CDR3 coding DNA: TGCGCCAGCAGTGATGACACATTCTACGAGCAGTACTTC. Translating gives CASSDDTFYEQYF.

V and J are TRBV18 and TRBJ2-7; D might be TRBD2 (6 bases). The CDR3 extends over 15 amino acids. Per the germline V gene, CDR1 is KGHSH and CDR2 is LQKENI. Trimming stripped 3 bases from V and 4 bases from J, with 16 bases between. In DNA form, the CDR3 reads TGTGCCAGCTCACCGGGGGGAAGCCCCAATTACGAGCAGTACTTC. Amino acid sequence: CASSPGGSPNYEQYF.

V usage is TRBV29-1 and J usage is TRBJ2-7; TRBD1 aligns across 11 bases. V dropped 6 bases and J dropped 6; count of bases not matched to a gene: 13. Germline V gene sequence: CDR1 SQVTM, CDR2 ANQGSEA. The CDR3 extends over 15 amino acids. In DNA, the CDR3 is TGCAGCGTCCCGCTACCTGGACAGGGGGCTGGCGAGCAGTACTTC. Its translation: CSVPLPGQGAGEQYF.

As DNA, the CDR3 is TGTGCCAGCAGCTCCCCCGGCTTCTACGAGCAGTACTTC. As protein: CASSSPGFYEQYF. The chain uses TRBV11-2 and TRBJ2-7; D is unclear. The CDR3 extends over 13 amino acids. From germline, CDR1 is SGHAT and CDR2 FQNNGV. The V end lost 4 bases, the J end lost 3 bases, and 10 bases lay between the germline ends.

The count of this clone is one. The J gene is TRBJ2-7, the V gene TRBV6-5, with a tentative D call TRBD1 (6 bases). This CDR3 comprises 12 residues. Trimming removed 7 bases at V and 7 bases at J, with 14 bases between. The germline V gene encodes CDR1 MNHEY and CDR2 SVGAGI. CDR3: CASTQGTEEQYF. CDR3 bases: TGTGCCAGCACCCAGGGGACCGAAGAGCAGTACTTC.

The J gene is TRBJ2-1, the V gene TRBV7-8; D could derive from TRBD1 or TRBD2 (7 bases each). This CDR3 is 16 amino acids long. V was clipped by 8 bases and J by 5 bases, with 22 bases between them. CDR1 SGHVS and CDR2 FQNEAQ come from the germline V gene. The CDR3 DNA reads as TGTGCCAGCGTCCGAAGGGGAGGGGGCCCCCACAATGAGCAGTTCTTC. Its translation is CASVRRGGGPHNEQFF.

The chain combines TRBV5-1 with TRBJ2-2, with a tentative D call TRBD2 (5 bases). Germline CDR1 reads SGHRS; CDR2 reads YFSETQ. This CDR3 has 15 amino acids. Trimming cost V 0 bases and J 1 base, with 7 bases left between them. The CDR3 reads CASSLGGGNTGELFF. The CDR3 coding sequence is TGCGCCAGCAGCTTGGGTGGAGGGAACACCGGGGAGCTGTTTTTT. Looking up the rest from reference TRBV5-1 and TRBJ2-2 gives the full variable domain: KAGVTQTPRYLIKTRGQQVTLSCSPISGHRSVSWYQQTPGQGLQFLFEYFSETQRNKGNFPGRFSGRQFSNSRSEMNVSTLELGDSALYLCASSLGGGNTGELFFGEGSRLTVL.